The TCR beta chain under discussion was sequenced for a study of regulatory T cells in long-lasting Graves disease. Specified time point: newly diagnosed GD, antithyroid drugs for less than 3 months. The authors made the TCR library using RNA they extracted from PBMCs. Collection of peripheral blood (around 10 milliliters) was done using EDTA tubes. The CDR3 is made up of 17 amino acids. V trimming: 5 bases; J trimming: 3 bases; junction bases outside the gene matches: 9. To make TCR beta libraries, researchers used iRepertoire HTBI primers and Arm-PCR of CDR3 regions. MiXCR, applied by TCRdb to the multiplex PCR reads, yields one record per CDR3 protein. The sample has a few hundred thousand distinct CDR3 sequences, around 15% seen once; the top ten hold 20% to 25%. This sample was shared with a second study, whose subject was T cells in Graves' hyperthyroidism and ophthalmopathy. From that report: Initially, a first-round RT-PCR of the TCR CDR3 employed the HTBI primer set. Blood samples included most of the expanded thyroid clonotypes exceeding 0.001. Ophthalmopathy got predicted by the model a median about six months before its onset.

This receptor was identified in a woman aged 18 to 35 with Graves disease. Sequenced here: peripheral blood mononuclear cells (PBMCs), sampled at new diagnosis, from a patient treated with antithyroid drugs. The genes are TRBV12-3 or TRBV12-4 and TRBJ2-3; TRBD2 agrees at 12 bases. CDR3 loop: CASSIRLAGVGTDTQYF. Here the CDR3 DNA reads TGTGCCAGCAGTATCCGACTAGCGGGAGTGGGAACAGATACGCAGTATTTT.